These 6 T cell receptor beta chains originate from one sample sequenced in a study of T cell responses to AZD1222 COVID-19 vaccine. Data came from immunoSEQ multiplex PCR; TCRdb stores just in-frame clones and leaves some out. The table lists some 120,000 clones, over 85% of them singletons. The source material was peripheral blood, sampled on day 0 of AZD1222 vaccination. The receptors were sampled from an adult in good health.

The rearrangement links TRBV29-1 to TRBJ1-2, with D unresolved. V was trimmed by 4 bases and J by 6 bases, leaving 18 bases between them. Germline CDR1 reads SQVTM; CDR2 reads ANQGSEA. This CDR3 spans 14 amino acids. The CDR3 here is CSVVGLYRVDGYTF. The CDR3 nucleotides read TGCAGCGTTGTGGGGTTGTATAGGGTGGATGGCTACACCTTC.

CDR3 in DNA: TGTGCCATCAGCCCGGGGGGAATCACAGATACGCAGTATTTT. It encodes CAISPGGITDTQYF. This chain links TRBV10-3 with TRBJ2-3; 7 bases map to TRBD2. Germline lookup yields CDR1 ENHRY and CDR2 SYGVKD. This CDR3 region has 14 residues. Losses at the gene ends were 6 bases for V and 2 bases for J; bases not matched to a gene: 5.

J is TRBJ1-2 and V is TRBV6-6, with a tentative D call TRBD1 (5 bases). V shed 4 bases and J shed 7 bases, with 16 bases lying between them. The CDR3 contains 14 residues. CDR1 MNHNY and CDR2 SVGAGI come from the germline V gene (reference sequence). The CDR3, as DNA: TGTGCCAGCAGTTCCCCCGACAGAGGGAGTGGCTACACCTTC. Its protein product is CASSSPDRGSGYTF.

This clone has at least ten counts. The chain joins TRBV4-1 to TRBJ2-1; 13 positions agree with TRBD2. V shed 4 bases and J 9 bases; nucleotides not matched to a gene: 9. Germline V gene sequence: CDR1 MGHRA, CDR2 YSYEKL. This CDR3 spans 16 amino acids. In nucleotides, the CDR3 is TGCGCCAGCAGCCGTCAAACTAGCGGGGGGGCCAGTGAGCAGTTCTTC. It translates to CASSRQTSGGASEQFF.

This sequence joins TRBV19 and TRBJ1-1; D is unclear. The V end lost 2 bases, the J end lost 1 base, and 5 bases lay between the germline ends. The CDR3 sequence is 13 residues long. Germline V lookup: CDR1 LNHDA, CDR2 SQIVND (reference sequence). Written as DNA, the CDR3 is TGTGCCAGTAGTATACGGGGGAACACTGAAGCTTTCTTT. Translation gives CASSIRGNTEAFF.

The chain employs TRBV7-4 and TRBJ1-6; a possible D gene is TRBD1 (6 bases). Germline-derived CDR1 and CDR2 are SGHVT and SQSDAQ. The CDR3 runs to 15 residues. Trimming removed 1 base from V and 7 bases from J, with 11 bases in between. CDR3 region: CASSLVPQGNSPLHF. CDR3 sequence (DNA): TGTGCCAGCAGCTTAGTCCCACAGGGAAATTCACCCCTCCACTTT.